This TCR beta chain emerged from a study of cytomegalovirus exposure and HLA in healthy donors. Study conclusions and caveats: The authors judged a highly shared variant cluster likely a sequencing artifact. HLA alleles showed associations with approximately 15,000 TCR beta sequences in a later analysis, at a 0.05 false discovery rate.

The CDR3 is 15 residues long. CDR1 SGHRS and CDR2 YFSETQ come from the germline V gene. J gave up 9 bases and V 6 bases, and 17 bases lay outside the gene matches. The PCR used 60 Vbeta and 13 Jbeta primers. TCRdb's copy holds only in-frame clones and misses some; the assay was immunoSEQ multiplex PCR. The sample includes under 200,000 clones, roughly two thirds of them seen just once. With regard to this clone: The antigen is not known.

The source material was PBMCs. The receptor comes from a woman in her thirties in good health and CMV-seronegative. This chain uses TRBV5-1 with TRBJ2-5, with TRBD1 matching over 7 bases. The CDR3 region has the DNA TGCGCCAGCACCACAAGGACAGGCGGCCGTGAAGCCCAGTACTTC. It encodes CASTTRTGGREAQYF.